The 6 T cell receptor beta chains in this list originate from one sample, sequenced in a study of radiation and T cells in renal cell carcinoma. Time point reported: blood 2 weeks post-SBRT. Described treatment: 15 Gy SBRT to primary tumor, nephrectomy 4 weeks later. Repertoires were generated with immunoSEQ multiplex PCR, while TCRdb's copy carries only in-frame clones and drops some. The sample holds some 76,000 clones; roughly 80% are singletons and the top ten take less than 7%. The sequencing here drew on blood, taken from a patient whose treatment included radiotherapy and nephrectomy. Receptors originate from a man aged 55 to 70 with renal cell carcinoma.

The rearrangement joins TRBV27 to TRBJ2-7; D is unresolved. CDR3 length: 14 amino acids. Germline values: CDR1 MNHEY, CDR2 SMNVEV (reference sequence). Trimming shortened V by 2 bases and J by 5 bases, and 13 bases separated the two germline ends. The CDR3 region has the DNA TGTGCCAGCAGTTTAATGAGGCCATGGGACGAGCAGTACTTC. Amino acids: CASSLMRPWDEQYF.

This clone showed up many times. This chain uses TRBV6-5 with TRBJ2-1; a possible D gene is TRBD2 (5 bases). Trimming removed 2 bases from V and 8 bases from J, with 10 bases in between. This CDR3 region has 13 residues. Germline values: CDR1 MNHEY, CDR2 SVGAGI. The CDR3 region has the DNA TGTGCCAGCAGTTACGGGAGCGGCGATGAGCAGTTCTTC. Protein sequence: CASSYGSGDEQFF.

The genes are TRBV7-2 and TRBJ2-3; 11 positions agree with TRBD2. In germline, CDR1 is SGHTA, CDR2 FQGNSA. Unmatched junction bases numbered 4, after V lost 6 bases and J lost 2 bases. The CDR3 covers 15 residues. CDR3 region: CASRLAGGATDTQYF. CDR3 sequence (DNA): TGTGCCAGCAGGCTAGCGGGAGGAGCCACAGATACGCAGTATTTT.

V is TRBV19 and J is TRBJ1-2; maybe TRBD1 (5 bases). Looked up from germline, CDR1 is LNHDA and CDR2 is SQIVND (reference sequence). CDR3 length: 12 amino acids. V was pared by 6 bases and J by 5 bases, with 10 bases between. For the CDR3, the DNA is TGTGCCAGTAGGACAGACGTTTATGGCTACACCTTC. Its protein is CASRTDVYGYTF.

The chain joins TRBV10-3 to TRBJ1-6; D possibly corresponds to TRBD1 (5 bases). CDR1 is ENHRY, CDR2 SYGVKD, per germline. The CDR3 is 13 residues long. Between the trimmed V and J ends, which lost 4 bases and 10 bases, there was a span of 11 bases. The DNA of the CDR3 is TGTGCCATCAGTGCGGACATAGCATCACCCCTCCACTTT. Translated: CAISADIASPLHF.

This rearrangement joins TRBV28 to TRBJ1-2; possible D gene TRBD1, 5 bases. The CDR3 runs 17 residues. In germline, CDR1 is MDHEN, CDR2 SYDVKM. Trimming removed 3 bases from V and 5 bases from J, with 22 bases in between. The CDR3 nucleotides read TGTGCCAGCAGTTTTCAAAAGGGGAAGGTCGGTAATTATGGCTACACCTTC. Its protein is CASSFQKGKVGNYGYTF.